Sequencing of this T cell receptor (beta chain) was carried out in a study of blood T cell repertoires in COVID-19 (dated by TCRdb to 2018 to 2021). Regarding the research as a whole: Samples from collaborators originated in the United States, Italy and Spain and spanned both the acute and convalescent phases of COVID-19. Samples came from the ongoing ImmuneRACE study (first 160 participants) plus 1,254 subjects from 6 global collaborators. The repertoires were made available in a free public database intended to serve as a resource for research on the immune response to SARS-CoV-2. The sample metadata nearly always contained a de-identified subject ID, COVID-19 status, age in years and sex. The material from the prospective study consisted of cDNA or gDNA derived from T cells, B-cell-depleted T cells, or PBMCs. HLA class I and class II types, where available, came from metadata supplied by the sample provider rather than from assay-based typing. The dataset comprised deeply sampled blood TCRbeta repertoires from subjects exposed to, actively infected with, or recovered from COVID-19.

CDR3 length: 15 amino acids, cysteine to phenylalanine. Here the CDR3 DNA is all that survives: 45 bases in frame from base 1. The germline V gene yields MDHEN for CDR1 and SYDVKM for CDR2. Clipping removes 6 bases from V and 4 bases from J, with 10 as the unmatched junction base count. What the work shows at the level of the full study, not this receptor alone: How much clinical and demographic metadata was included differed by source and by participant, and the metadata was provided uncurated.

Whole blood was collected in K2EDTA tubes by collaborating institutions according to the institutions' own protocols. For TCRbeta analysis, collaborators shipped samples in one of three forms: frozen whole blood, isolated PBMCs, or DNA extracted from either of those sample types. TCRbeta CDR3 regions were amplified from genomic DNA using the immunoSEQ Assay, a bias-controlled multiplex PCR. In the original analysis: The number of nucleated cells in each sample was estimated from the amplification of reference gene primers within the assay. To quantify the absolute abundance of each unique TCRbeta CDR3 rearrangement, sequence reads were collapsed and filtered. For each sample, productive Simpson clonality was calculated as the square root of Simpson's diversity index over productive rearrangements. TCRdb's version of the immuneACCESS table is confined to in-frame rearrangements and falls short of the full clone set. An unresolved V gene accounts for under half of the shortfall where checked; the remainder is of unknown origin. V, J and clone size derive from that table, while D and trimming were established from the DNA sequence. This sample is represented by roughly 130,000 clones; about 85% of them were singletons. The ten largest make up roughly 1.8% of the sample.

Comments on this clone: Its antigen has not been determined. Base qualities are missing; no much larger clone stands one base away.

The source is a man aged 65 to 79 with acute or convalescent COVID-19. Rearrangement joined TRBV28 to TRBJ1-1, and 8 bases in between align with TRBD1. The sample consisted of peripheral blood. The CDR3 reads as follows: CASRNTGTGFTEAFF. The nucleotides are TGTGCCAGCAGAAACACCGGGACAGGATTCACTGAAGCTTTCTTT.